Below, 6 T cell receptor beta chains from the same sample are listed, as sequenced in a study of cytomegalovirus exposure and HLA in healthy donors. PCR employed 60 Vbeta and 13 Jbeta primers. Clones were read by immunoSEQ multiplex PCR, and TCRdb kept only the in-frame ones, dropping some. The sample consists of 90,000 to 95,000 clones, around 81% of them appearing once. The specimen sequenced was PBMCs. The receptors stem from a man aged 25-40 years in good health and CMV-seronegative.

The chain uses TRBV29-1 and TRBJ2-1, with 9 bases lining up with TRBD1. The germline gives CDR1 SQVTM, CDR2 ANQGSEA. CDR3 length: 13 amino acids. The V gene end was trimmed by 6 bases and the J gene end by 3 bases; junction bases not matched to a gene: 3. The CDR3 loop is CSVDRGNYNEQFF. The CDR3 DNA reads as TGCAGCGTCGACAGGGGGAACTACAATGAGCAGTTCTTC.

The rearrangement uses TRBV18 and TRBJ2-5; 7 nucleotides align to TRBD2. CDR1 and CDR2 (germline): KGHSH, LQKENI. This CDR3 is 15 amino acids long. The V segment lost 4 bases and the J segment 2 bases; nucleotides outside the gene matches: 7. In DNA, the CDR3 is TGTGCCAGCTCACAAAACCGCGGGAGACAAGAGACCCAGTACTTC. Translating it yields CASSQNRGRQETQYF.

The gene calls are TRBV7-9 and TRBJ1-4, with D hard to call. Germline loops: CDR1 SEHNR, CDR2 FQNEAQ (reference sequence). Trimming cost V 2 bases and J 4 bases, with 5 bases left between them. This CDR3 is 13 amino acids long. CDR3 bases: TGTGCCAGCAGCTTAAACTTTAATGAAAAACTGTTTTTT. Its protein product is CASSLNFNEKLFF.

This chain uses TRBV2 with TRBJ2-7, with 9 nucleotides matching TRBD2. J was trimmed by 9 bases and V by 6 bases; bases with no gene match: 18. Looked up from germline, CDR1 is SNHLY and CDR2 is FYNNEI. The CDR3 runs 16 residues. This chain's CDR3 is CASSAQRASGTSLQYV. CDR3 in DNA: TGTGCCAGCAGCGCTCAGCGGGCTAGCGGGACTTCGCTGCAGTACGTC.

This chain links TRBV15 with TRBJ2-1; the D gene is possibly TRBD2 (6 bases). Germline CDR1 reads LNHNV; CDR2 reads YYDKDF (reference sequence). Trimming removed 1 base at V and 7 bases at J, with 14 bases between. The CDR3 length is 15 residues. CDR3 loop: CATSRVGGGRNEQFF. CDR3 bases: TGTGCCACCAGCAGAGTGGGGGGAGGCCGGAATGAGCAGTTCTTC. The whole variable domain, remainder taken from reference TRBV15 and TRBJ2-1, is DAMVIQNPRYQVTQFGKPVTLSCSQTLNHNVMYWYQQKSSQAPKLLFHYYDKDFNNEADTPDNFQSRRPNTSFCFLDIRSPGLGDTAMYLCATSRVGGGRNEQFFGPGTRLTVL.

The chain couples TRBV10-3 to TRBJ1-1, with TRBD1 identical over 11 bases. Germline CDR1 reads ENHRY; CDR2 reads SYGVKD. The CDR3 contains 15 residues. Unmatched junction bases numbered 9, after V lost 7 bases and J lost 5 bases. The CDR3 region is CAITPGTGGYTEAFF. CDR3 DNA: TGTGCCATCACCCCCGGGACAGGGGGTTATACTGAAGCTTTCTTT.